Each of the 29 T cell receptor beta chains below was sequenced from the same sample in a study of control samples from healthy donors and cancer patients. The method was immunoSEQ multiplex PCR; TCRdb's version includes in-frame clones alone and lacks a portion of them. The data show about 130,000 clones, about 88% seen once. Sequencing input: blood. The receptor set was obtained from a man aged 50 or older in good health.

The rearrangement links TRBV14 to TRBJ1-2; 7 bases match TRBD1. This CDR3 has 14 amino acids. Germline CDR1 reads SGHDN; CDR2 reads FVKESK. Unmatched junction bases numbered 8, after V lost 2 bases and J lost 8 bases. In DNA, the CDR3 is TGTGCCAGCAGCCAACAGGCGACAGGGTTCGGCTACACCTTC. Translation gives CASSQQATGFGYTF. The complete variable domain, with remaining parts taken from reference TRBV14 and TRBJ1-2, reads EAGVTQFPSHSVIEKGQTVTLRCDPISGHDNLYWYRRVMGKEIKFLLHFVKESKQDESGMPNNRFLAERTGGTYSTLKVQPAELEDSGVYFCASSQQATGFGYTFGSGTRLTVV.

The J gene is TRBJ2-7, the V gene TRBV28, with 7 bases that match TRBD2. The CDR3 covers 16 residues. V dropped 3 bases and J dropped 0; count of bases not matched to a gene: 8. Germline values: CDR1 MDHEN, CDR2 SYDVKM. CDR3 amino acids: CASSFPNQRGSYEQYF. The CDR3 nucleotides read TGTGCCAGCAGTTTTCCCAATCAGCGGGGCTCCTACGAGCAGTACTTC. Complete variable domain (other parts from reference TRBV28 and TRBJ2-7): DVKVTQSSRYLVKRTGEKVFLECVQDMDHENMFWYRQDPGLGLRLIYFSYDVKMKEKGDIPEGYSVSREKKERFSLILESASTNQTSMYLCASSFPNQRGSYEQYFGPGTRLTVT.

This clone turned up a few times. This CDR3 is CASRGTGSYEQYF. The CDR3 nucleotides are TGTGCCAGCAGGGGGACAGGCTCCTACGAGCAGTACTTC. This chain connects TRBV6-5 to TRBJ2-7; 8 nucleotides line up with TRBD1. Per germline, CDR1 MNHEY and CDR2 SVGAGI. This CDR3 contains 13 residues. Losses at the gene ends were 6 bases for V and 0 bases for J; bases not matched to a gene: 1.

This sequence joins TRBV28 and TRBJ1-5, with unresolved D. V lost 2 bases to trimming and J lost 6 bases, with 5 bases between them. The germline gives CDR1 MDHEN, CDR2 SYDVKM. The CDR3 has 12 amino acids. CDR3: CASSLEGQPQHF. The CDR3 nucleotides are TGTGCCAGCAGTTTAGAGGGTCAGCCCCAGCATTTT. Filled out from reference TRBV28 and TRBJ1-5, the complete variable domain reads DVKVTQSSRYLVKRTGEKVFLECVQDMDHENMFWYRQDPGLGLRLIYFSYDVKMKEKGDIPEGYSVSREKKERFSLILESASTNQTSMYLCASSLEGQPQHFGDGTRLSIL.

The V and J genes are TRBV3-1 (or the pseudogene TRBV3-2) and TRBJ1-1, with D unresolved. CDR3 length: 14 amino acids. Trimming pared 4 bases from V and 6 bases from J, leaving 15 bases between. Germline CDR1 is LGHDT and CDR2 is YNNKEL (reference sequence). In DNA form, the CDR3 reads TGTGCCAGCAGCCCATACCGCCTGGGCGCTGAAGCTTTCTTT. It translates to CASSPYRLGAEAFF.

This rearrangement joins TRBV4-1 to TRBJ1-5; possibly TRBD1 for D (6 bases). Trimming removed 4 bases from V and 7 bases from J, with 17 bases in between. CDR3 length: 15 residues. Germline V gene sequence: CDR1 MGHRA, CDR2 YSYEKL. The CDR3 loop is CASSLDRRSSQPQHF. For the CDR3, the DNA is TGCGCCAGCAGCCTCGACAGGAGGTCATCCCAGCCCCAGCATTTT.

The gene calls are TRBV9 and TRBJ2-1, with D tentatively TRBD1 (6 bases). The V and J ends lost 2 bases and 6 bases respectively, with 15 bases between them. The CDR3 is 15 residues long. Per the germline V gene, CDR1 is SGDLS and CDR2 is YYNGEE. The CDR3 spells CASSVRGSRINEQFF. The CDR3 DNA sequence: TGTGCCAGCAGCGTGAGGGGGTCTAGGATCAATGAGCAGTTCTTC.

J is TRBJ2-2 and V is TRBV5-1; D ambiguous. The CDR3 is 14 amino acids. Germline values: CDR1 SGHRS, CDR2 YFSETQ. V was cut by 4 bases and J by 4 bases, with 11 bases left in between. The CDR3: CASSEAPATGELFF. CDR3 nucleotides: TGCGCCAGCAGCGAGGCCCCTGCCACCGGGGAGCTGTTTTTT.

This clone was found a few times. The chain recombines TRBV19 with TRBJ1-5; D is unresolved. CDR3 length: 15 residues. Trimming removed 5 bases at V and 2 bases at J, with 13 bases between. The germline V gene has CDR1 LNHDA and CDR2 SQIVND (reference sequence). Here the CDR3 DNA reads TGTGCCAGTAGTCGGTTTGGTACGGGCAATCAGCCCCAGCATTTT. Amino acid sequence: CASSRFGTGNQPQHF.

The chain is built from TRBV29-1 and TRBJ2-5; 10 nucleotides match TRBD2. V trimming: 8 bases; J trimming: 4 bases; junction bases outside the gene matches: 4. CDR1 and CDR2 from the germline V gene are SQVTM and ANQGSEA. The CDR3 contains 12 residues. The CDR3 region is CSLWTSGETQYF. Written as DNA, the CDR3 is TGCAGCCTTTGGACTAGCGGAGAGACCCAGTACTTC.

The genes are TRBV4-1 and TRBJ1-4; 8 positions match TRBD1. V was pared by 0 bases and J by 6 bases, with 15 bases of the junction left unmatched. This CDR3 is 19 amino acids long. Germline CDR1 is MGHRA and CDR2 is YSYEKL. CDR3 DNA sequence: TGCGCCAGCAGCCAAGAGCCGGGGCAGGGGGCATCGTCCGATGAAAAACTGTTTTTT. Encoded protein: CASSQEPGQGASSDEKLFF.

The chain has TRBV12-3 or TRBV12-4 and TRBJ1-2; unclear D gene. V was pared by 6 bases and J by 7 bases, with 15 bases between. The CDR3 covers 13 residues. CDR3 loop: CASRTAPMGGYTF. The CDR3 nucleotides read TGTGCCAGCAGAACCGCCCCTATGGGTGGCTACACCTTC.

The chain recombines TRBV2 with TRBJ2-3, with 12 bases matching TRBD2. CDR3 length: 16 amino acids. V shed 3 bases, J shed 6 bases, and the junction held 7 bases outside the gene matches. In germline, CDR1 is SNHLY, CDR2 FYNNEI. The CDR3 reads CASSERLAGGMDTQYF. As DNA, the CDR3 is TGTGCCAGCAGTGAGAGGCTAGCGGGGGGGATGGATACGCAGTATTTT.

The V gene is TRBV9, the J gene TRBJ1-3; D not certain. Germline V lookup: CDR1 SGDLS, CDR2 YYNGEE. The CDR3 contains 15 residues. V lost 0 bases and J lost 1, with 8 bases in between. The CDR3 DNA is TGTGCCAGCAGCGTAGGTCAGAATTCTGGAAACACCATATATTTT. Protein sequence: CASSVGQNSGNTIYF.

The chain combines TRBV10-2 with TRBJ1-5, with D tentatively TRBD1 (5 bases). The ends were cut back, 2 bases at V and 12 bases at J, with 11 bases in the middle. Germline lookup yields CDR1 WSHSY and CDR2 SAAADI. The CDR3 has 12 residues. CDR3 protein: CASSEPSRDQHF. The CDR3 bases are TGCGCCAGCAGTGAGCCAAGCAGGGACCAGCATTTT.

The genes are TRBV12-3 or TRBV12-4 and TRBJ1-2; 7 bases are shared with TRBD1. This CDR3 has 12 residues. V gave up 7 bases and J gave up 4 bases; unmatched junction bases: 3. The CDR3 DNA is TGTGCCAGCACCCCAGGGGGCTATGGCTACACCTTC. It codes for CASTPGGYGYTF.

This clone occurred a few times. CDR3 sequence reads: CASSRIRGSNYGYTF. The CDR3 DNA is TGTGCCAGCAGTCGGATCAGGGGATCTAACTATGGCTACACCTTC. V and J are TRBV28 and TRBJ1-2, with D perhaps matching TRBD1 (6 bases). V lost 5 bases and J 0 bases, leaving 13 bases between the germline ends. The CDR3 consists of 15 residues. Germline lookup yields CDR1 MDHEN and CDR2 SYDVKM.

The chain carries TRBV27 and TRBJ2-5, with 8 nucleotides matching TRBD1. The CDR3 consists of 13 residues. The trim removed 5 bases at V and 5 bases at J, leaving 4 bases unmatched. Germline values: CDR1 MNHEY, CDR2 SMNVEV (reference sequence). CDR3 coding DNA: TGTGCCAGCAGTGACAGGGGACGGGAGACCCAGTACTTC. The encoded protein is CASSDRGRETQYF.

V and J are TRBV29-1 and TRBJ1-5; 9 bases fit TRBD1. The CDR3 is 19 residues long. The junction had 23 bases not matched to a gene; V was cut back by 4 bases and J by 7 bases. Germline V lookup: CDR1 SQVTM, CDR2 ANQGSEA. The CDR3 here is CSVGRRRDRVFRPGQPQHF. CDR3 nucleotide sequence: TGCAGCGTTGGAAGGAGAAGGGACAGGGTCTTTAGGCCGGGACAGCCCCAGCATTTT.

The chain has TRBV4-2 and TRBJ1-5, with 8 bases that match TRBD1. The germline gives CDR1 LGHNA, CDR2 YNFKEQ. CDR3 length: 15 residues. The trim removed 3 bases at V and 5 bases at J, leaving 6 bases unmatched. CDR3 nucleotide sequence: TGTGCCAGCAGCCAGGTCACAGGGGGAGATCAGCCCCAGCATTTT. As protein: CASSQVTGGDQPQHF.

The sample holds one count of this clone. The chain recombines TRBV11-2 with TRBJ2-5; a possible D gene is TRBD2 (7 bases). The CDR3 loop spans 14 amino acids. Trimming shortened V by 11 bases and J by 4 bases, and 20 bases separated the two germline ends. Germline loops: CDR1 SGHAT, CDR2 FQNNGV. The CDR3 nucleotides are TGTGCCTGCCAGAGGGGGGGGGTCTTAGAGACCCAGTACTTC. Amino acid sequence: CACQRGGVLETQYF.

The V gene is TRBV7-4, the J gene TRBJ2-7; no firm D call. The CDR3 totals 16 residues. CDR1 and CDR2 from the germline V gene are SGHVT and SQSDAQ. V was cut by 1 base and J by 2 bases, with 15 bases left in between. This CDR3 reads CASSLDPVAGTYEQYF. The CDR3 coding sequence is TGTGCCAGCAGCTTAGATCCTGTTGCTGGGACCTACGAGCAGTACTTC.

The chain combines TRBV27 with TRBJ1-5; TRBD1 is a possible D gene (5 bases). Trimming left V 3 bases short and J 7 bases short, with 13 bases between. The germline gives CDR1 MNHEY, CDR2 SMNVEV (reference sequence). This CDR3 contains 14 residues. The CDR3 nucleotides read TGTGCCAGCAGTTTGGCGTTCAGGGACCAGCCCCAGCATTTT. This sequence encodes CASSLAFRDQPQHF.

The V and J genes are TRBV5-1 and TRBJ1-3; D ambiguous. The germline V gene encodes CDR1 SGHRS and CDR2 YFSETQ. The ends were cut back, 0 bases at V and 7 bases at J, with 8 bases in the middle. The CDR3 is made up of 13 amino acids. DNA of the CDR3: TGCGCCAGCAGCTTGGCGTGGGGTAACACCATATATTTT. This translates into CASSLAWGNTIYF.

The chain carries TRBV6-5 and TRBJ1-4; perhaps TRBD1 as D (5 bases). The V and J ends lost 2 bases and 8 bases respectively, with 12 bases between them. Germline CDR1 and CDR2: MNHEY and SVGAGI. This CDR3 contains 14 residues. The CDR3 loop reads CASSYQQGREKLFF. The CDR3 DNA follows: TGTGCCAGCAGTTACCAGCAGGGCCGGGAAAAACTGTTTTTT.

The genes are TRBV10-3 and TRBJ2-7; 8 bases agree with TRBD1. The CDR3 runs 17 residues. Germline CDR1 is ENHRY and CDR2 is SYGVKD. Trimming cost V 6 bases and J 3 bases; bases outside gene matches: 16. The CDR3, as DNA: TGTGCCATCAGCCCGGGACAAGGACTCAGGGGGCTCTACGAGCAGTACTTC. Encoded protein: CAISPGQGLRGLYEQYF.

In this sample, this clone turned up a few times. This chain connects TRBV7-3 to TRBJ2-2; D gene unclear. Germline V gives CDR1 SGHTA, CDR2 FQGTGA. Between the trimmed V and J ends, which lost 1 base and 1 base, there was a span of 4 bases. This CDR3 has 14 amino acids. The CDR3 DNA is TGTGCCAGCAGCTTAAGACAGAACACCGGGGAGCTGTTTTTT. Translated, it gives CASSLRQNTGELFF.

The V and J genes are TRBV6-1 and TRBJ2-5, with 9 bases matching TRBD2. Germline CDR1 is MNHNS and CDR2 is SASEGT. Trimming removed 3 bases from V and 4 bases from J; junction bases left unmatched: 9. The CDR3 contains 16 residues. The CDR3: CASSDAAGGPRETQYF. CDR3 nucleotides: TGTGCCAGCAGTGACGCTGCGGGGGGGCCCAGAGAGACCCAGTACTTC.

The chain joins TRBV28 to TRBJ1-1; 10 nucleotides align to TRBD1. Germline V gene sequence: CDR1 MDHEN, CDR2 SYDVKM. The CDR3 has 20 amino acids. V gave up 0 bases and J gave up 0 bases; unmatched junction bases: 13. The CDR3 is CASSLWGDGTGDTLNTEAFF. The CDR3 region has the DNA TGTGCCAGCAGTTTATGGGGGGACGGGACAGGGGACACCCTGAACACTGAAGCTTTCTTT.